This is a list of T cell receptor beta chains from one sample in a study of cytomegalovirus exposure and HLA in healthy donors. Generated by immunoSEQ multiplex PCR, the TCRdb table keeps only in-frame clones and is missing some. The table lists about 89,000 clones, roughly three quarters of them singletons. Sequencing was carried out using PBMCs. These receptors were collected from a male donor in good health and CMV-seronegative. Both conserved end residues are part of each CDR3. A D gene is named only where the DNA matches it firmly. Where a row states a size, it is once, few, many or the class of an expanded clone; other rows omit it.

j_call d_call v_call clone_size cdr3_aa cdr3_nt
TRBJ2-7 NA TRBV7-9 NA CASTPPGNSYEQYF TGTGCCAGCACCCCACCAGGGAATTCCTACGAGCAGTACTTC
TRBJ1-2 TRBD1 TRBV6-5 NA CASSHRTGATF TGTGCCAGCAGTCACCGGACAGGGGCGACCTTC
TRBJ2-3 TRBD1 TRBV7-9 NA CASSPQGPSTDTQYF TGTGCCAGCTCTCCACAGGGGCCTAGCACAGATACGCAGTATTTT
TRBJ1-3 NA TRBV9 NA CASSPSPGAGNTIYF TGTGCCAGCAGCCCGTCACCGGGGGCTGGAAACACCATATATTTT
TRBJ2-2 NA TRBV7-2 NA CASSLGRSNTGELFF TGTGCCAGCAGCTTAGGCAGATCGAACACCGGGGAGCTGTTTTTT
TRBJ1-1 NA TRBV30 NA CAWSSEGNTEAFF TGTGCCTGGTCCTCCGAGGGGAACACTGAAGCTTTCTTT
TRBJ2-2 NA TRBV25-1 once CASSEFTRSNTGELFF TGTGCCAGCAGTGAATTTACACGTTCGAACACCGGGGAGCTGTTTTTT
TRBJ2-7 NA TRBV6-5 NA CASSRAESSYEQYF TGTGCCAGCAGCAGGGCCGAAAGCTCCTACGAGCAGTACTTC
TRBJ2-1 NA TRBV21-1 NA CASSQLACDGRQFF TGTGCCAGCAGCCAACTGGCGTGTGATGGGCGGCAGTTCTTC
TRBJ2-7 TRBD1 TRBV5-1 NA CASSLSSTGGTYEQYF TGCGCCAGCAGCCTCTCCTCCACAGGGGGCACTTACGAGCAGTACTTC
TRBJ2-7 NA TRBV6-5 NA CASSSSWRTYEQYF TGTGCCAGCAGTTCAAGTTGGAGAACCTACGAGCAGTACTTC
TRBJ2-7 NA TRBV27 NA CASSWVGGYEQYF TGTGCCAGCAGTTGGGTTGGAGGCTACGAGCAGTACTTC
TRBJ2-7 NA TRBV20-1 few CSAWGEREQYF TGCAGTGCCTGGGGGGAAAGGGAGCAGTACTTC
TRBJ1-1 TRBD1 TRBV5-1 NA CASSSQGADTEAFF TGCGCCAGCAGCTCGCAGGGGGCAGACACTGAAGCTTTCTTT
TRBJ1-2 NA TRBV5-6 NA CASSLARYGYTF TGTGCCAGCAGCTTGGCCCGGTACGGCTACACCTTC
TRBJ1-5 TRBD1 TRBV11-2 NA CASSSTTGVEPQHF TGTGCCAGCAGCTCGACGACAGGGGTAGAGCCCCAGCATTTT
TRBJ1-5 NA TRBV7-9 few CASSSTGWENQPQHF TGTGCCAGCAGCTCGACAGGTTGGGAGAATCAGCCCCAGCATTTT
TRBJ1-6 NA TRBV7-2 NA CASSYQSGARSPLHF TGTGCCAGCAGCTACCAATCAGGGGCTCGCTCACCCCTCCACTTT
TRBJ2-7 NA TRBV18 NA CASSVGGSEQYF TGTGCCAGCTCGGTAGGAGGGAGCGAGCAGTACTTC
TRBJ1-1 TRBD1 TRBV28 NA CASSPPGQGVTEAFF TGTGCCAGCAGTCCCCCGGGACAGGGGGTCACTGAAGCTTTCTTT
TRBJ1-5 TRBD1 TRBV4-3 NA CASSQDAGTGGQPQHF TGCGCCAGCAGCCAAGATGCGGGGACAGGGGGCCAGCCCCAGCATTTT
TRBJ2-7 TRBD1 TRBV9 NA CARPFEDRGDYEQYF TGTGCCCGGCCCTTCGAGGACAGGGGGGACTACGAGCAGTACTTC
TRBJ2-3 NA TRBV28 NA CASSLGEAQGTDTQYF TGTGCCAGCAGCCTAGGCGAGGCACAGGGCACAGATACGCAGTATTTT
TRBJ2-3 TRBD2 TRBV9 NA CASSPRLAGVGDTQYF TGTGCCAGCAGCCCTCGACTAGCGGGAGTTGGGGATACGCAGTATTTT
TRBJ1-4 TRBD1 TRBV7-2 few CASSLGTVTNEKLFF TGTGCCAGCAGCTTGGGGACAGTAACTAATGAAAAACTGTTTTTT
TRBJ1-6 TRBD1 TRBV7-2 few CASRQQGIGNSPLHF TGTGCCAGCAGACAACAGGGGATTGGGAATTCACCCCTCCACTTT
TRBJ1-1 NA TRBV10-1 NA CASSESRDWRTEAFF TGCGCCAGCAGTGAGTCCAGGGATTGGAGAACTGAAGCTTTCTTT
TRBJ1-1 TRBD1 TRBV19 NA CASSMTGDTIGTEAFF TGTGCCAGTAGTATGACAGGGGACACAATTGGCACTGAAGCTTTCTTT
TRBJ1-5 NA TRBV4-1 few CASSRGGVQPQHF TGCGCCAGCAGCCGGGGAGGGGTACAGCCCCAGCATTTT
TRBJ1-6 TRBD1 TRBV25-1 NA CASSGAGTGGYNSPLHF TGTGCCAGCAGTGGAGCCGGGACAGGGGGTTATAATTCACCCCTCCACTTT
TRBJ1-2 NA TRBV5-6 NA CASSLRSYGYTF TGTGCCAGCAGCTTACGTAGCTATGGCTACACCTTC
TRBJ2-7 NA TRBV4-3 once CASSQDRGVYYEQYF TGCGCCAGCAGCCAAGATCGAGGCGTCTACTACGAGCAGTACTTC
TRBJ1-4 NA TRBV4-3 NA CASSPGFHRVAGEKLFF TGCGCCAGCAGCCCAGGGTTCCACAGGGTGGCGGGTGAAAAACTGTTTTTT
TRBJ2-4 TRBD1 TRBV5-4 NA CASTFQGAENIQYF TGTGCCAGCACCTTTCAGGGGGCCGAAAACATTCAGTACTTC
TRBJ1-1 NA TRBV13 NA CASSSRTASDTEAFF TGTGCCAGCAGCTCAAGGACAGCATCAGACACTGAAGCTTTCTTT